One sample yielded the 19 T cell receptor beta chains listed below, sequenced in a study of monozygotic twins with inflammatory bowel disease. TCRdb derives one entry per CDR3 protein from the 5' RACE reads, leaving out DNA. The sample table includes about 330,000 distinct CDR3 sequences. Sequenced: blood. All receptors come from a human donor with ulcerative colitis or Crohn's disease, or a healthy co-twin of an affected twin (not recorded which).

The gene calls are TRBV28 and TRBJ2-1; TCRdb reports TRBD1, a call that lacks DNA to check it against. CDR1 and CDR2 from the germline V gene are MDHEN and SYDVKM. The CDR3 is 12 amino acids. CDR3 sequence reads: CASHQGIDEQFF. Full variable domain (rest looked up from reference TRBV28 and TRBJ2-1): DVKVTQSSRYLVKRTGEKVFLECVQDMDHENMFWYRQDPGLGLRLIYFSYDVKMKEKGDIPEGYSVSREKKERFSLILESASTNQTSMYLCASHQGIDEQFFGPGTRLTVL.

The J gene is TRBJ1-4, the V gene TRBV10-3. The CDR3 runs to 16 residues. CDR1 ENHRY and CDR2 SYGVKD come from the germline V gene. The CDR3 sequence: CAISESATLYEEKLFF.

The chain employs TRBV5-1 and TRBJ2-1. This CDR3 contains 12 residues. The V gene's germline CDR1 is SGHRS and CDR2 YFSETQ. The CDR3 spells CASSMIGYEQFF.

The chain links TRBV7-9 to TRBJ2-2. Germline values: CDR1 SEHNR, CDR2 FQNEAQ (reference sequence). There are 13 residues in the CDR3. The CDR3 loop is CASSQSEDGELFF.

This rearrangement joins TRBV28 to TRBJ2-2; TCRdb proposes TRBD1, but this gene call is untestable without DNA. The V gene's germline CDR1 is MDHEN and CDR2 SYDVKM. The CDR3 is 14 amino acids. The CDR3 sequence: CASSTGGSTGELFF.

The rearrangement links TRBV2 to TRBJ1-5. The CDR3 is 15 residues long. CDR1 is SNHLY, CDR2 FYNNEI, per germline. The CDR3 reads CASRALTDSNQPQHF.

The chain is built from TRBV20-1 and TRBJ2-7; the TCRdb call, TRBD1, lacks DNA for checking. The germline V gene has CDR1 DFQATT and CDR2 SNEGSKA (reference sequence). This CDR3 has 16 residues. The chain's CDR3 is CSACPDVGRGTYEQYF.

V gene TRBV10-1 combines with J gene TRBJ2-1; TCRdb proposes TRBD2, but this gene call is untestable without DNA. This CDR3 has 16 amino acids. CDR1 WNHNN and CDR2 SYGVQD come from the germline V gene (reference sequence). The CDR3 loop is CASSDPGLGSYNEQFF.

V gene TRBV5-4 combines with J gene TRBJ2-5; TCRdb calls TRBD1, which cannot be checked without DNA. The CDR3 loop spans 15 amino acids. Germline lookup yields CDR1 SGHNT and CDR2 YYREEE (reference sequence). The CDR3 loop reads CASSPPGPNQETQYF.

The chain joins TRBV12-3 or TRBV12-4 to TRBJ2-3. There are 18 residues in the CDR3. CDR3 protein: CASSLFWATGSGTDTQYF.

CDR3 residues: CSAWKSGQGGETQYF. The chain links TRBV20-1 to TRBJ2-5; TCRdb outputs TRBD1, but without DNA this stays unchecked. CDR1 and CDR2 from the germline V gene are DFQATT and SNEGSKA (reference sequence). This CDR3 comprises 15 residues.

V is TRBV7-3 and J is TRBJ2-1; TCRdb's D call of TRBD1 is untestable without DNA. Per germline, CDR1 SGHTA and CDR2 FQGTGA. This CDR3 contains 15 residues. The CDR3 spells CASSPGQTSYNEQFF.

The V call is TRBV4-1, the J call TRBJ1-2; TCRdb returns TRBD1, unconfirmable since there is no DNA. This CDR3 has 17 residues. Per the germline V gene, CDR1 is MGHRA and CDR2 is YSYEKL. CDR3 residues: CASSQVGWRQAFYGYTF.

This CDR3 is CASGALVNGTQYF. The chain recombines TRBV12-5 with TRBJ2-5; TCRdb's assignment of TRBD1 cannot be checked, as there is no DNA. Germline V gene sequence: CDR1 LGHNT, CDR2 FRNRAP. The CDR3 runs to 13 residues.

V usage is TRBV29-1 and J usage is TRBJ2-1. Germline V lookup: CDR1 SQVTM, CDR2 ANQGSEA. This CDR3 is built from 12 residues. This CDR3 reads CSVEVSNNEQFF.

V and J are TRBV3-1 and TRBJ2-7; checking the TCRdb D call of TRBD2 is not possible without DNA. Looked up from germline, CDR1 is LGHDT and CDR2 is YNNKEL (reference sequence). The CDR3 sequence is 14 residues long. The CDR3 protein is CASSQIPTSSEQYF.

The chain combines TRBV5-1 with TRBJ1-2. The CDR3 loop spans 14 amino acids. From germline, CDR1 is SGHRS and CDR2 YFSETQ. CDR3 in amino acids: CASSFEASYYGYTF.

The J gene is TRBJ1-1, the V gene TRBV7-7. This CDR3 has 13 amino acids. The germline CDR1 and CDR2 sequences are SSHAT and FNYEAQ (reference sequence). The CDR3 spells CASSYNPNTEAFF.

CDR3: CASSPPDRSIAKNIQYF. The chain recombines TRBV19 with TRBJ2-4; lacking DNA, the TRBD1 call made by TCRdb goes unchecked. CDR1 is LNHDA and CDR2 is SQIVND in the germline V gene (reference sequence). The CDR3 sequence is 17 residues long.